These 23 T cell receptor beta chains share one sample of origin, sequenced in a study of blood T cell repertoires in COVID-19. The data were produced by immunoSEQ multiplex PCR, yet TCRdb's version contains in-frame clones alone and is incomplete. In the table there are 30,000 to 45,000 clones, roughly 80% of which are singletons. Material: peripheral blood. The receptors stem from a man aged 55 to 69 with active COVID-19.

This clone was found once. This sequence joins TRBV5-1 and TRBJ2-1; 14 bases are a match to TRBD2. This CDR3 is built from 18 residues. Germline lookup yields CDR1 SGHRS and CDR2 YFSETQ. The ends lost 2 bases at V and 0 bases at J; junction bases unmatched: 4. CDR3 nucleotides: TGCGCCAGCAGCTTTTGGACTAGCGGGGGGAGCTCCTACAATGAGCAGTTCTTC. Its translation: CASSFWTSGGSSYNEQFF.

The V and J genes are TRBV29-1 and TRBJ1-2; D is perhaps TRBD1 (6 bases). CDR3 size: 14 residues. Trimming took off 5 bases at V and 2 bases at J, with 15 bases between the two ends. Germline CDR1 is SQVTM and CDR2 is ANQGSEA. The CDR3 DNA is TGCAGCGTTCAGAAGGGGGGAGGGAACTATGGCTACACCTTC. Its protein product is CSVQKGGGNYGYTF.

The CDR3 spells CASSFQGDNYEQYF. The CDR3 DNA reads TGTGCCAGCAGCTTCCAGGGGGATAACTACGAGCAGTACTTC. The chain links TRBV9 to TRBJ2-7, with 7 bases aligning to TRBD1. CDR3 length equals 14 residues. The junction had 7 bases not matched to a gene; V was cut back by 4 bases and J by 3 bases. The germline V gene has CDR1 SGDLS and CDR2 YYNGEE.

The chain is built from TRBV6-1 and TRBJ1-3; weak D call: TRBD1 (5 bases). Trimming shortened V by 6 bases and J by 0 bases, and 12 bases separated the two germline ends. There are 15 residues in the CDR3. CDR1 is MNHNS and CDR2 is SASEGT in the germline V gene. The chain's CDR3 is CASRPWTISGNTIYF. CDR3 DNA: TGTGCCAGCAGGCCTTGGACAATCTCTGGAAACACCATATATTTT.

J is TRBJ2-6 and V is TRBV12-3 or TRBV12-4; D unclear. There are 12 residues in the CDR3. V gave up 7 bases and J gave up 4 bases, with 5 bases separating them. This chain's CDR3 is CASMRGANVLTF. CDR3 sequence (DNA): TGTGCCAGCATGAGAGGGGCCAACGTCCTGACTTTC.

This clone has more than one count but fewer than ten. The chain links TRBV4-3 to TRBJ2-3; 9 bases map to TRBD2. The germline V gene encodes CDR1 LGHNA and CDR2 YSLEER. The V segment lost 0 bases and the J segment 2 bases; nucleotides outside the gene matches: 9. The CDR3 extends over 18 amino acids. The CDR3 loop reads CASSQDRVGTSLTDTQYF. The CDR3 region has the DNA TGCGCCAGCAGCCAAGATAGGGTTGGGACTAGCCTCACAGATACGCAGTATTTT.

The CDR3 region is CSVEDGPPLEQYF. The CDR3 coding sequence is TGCAGCGTTGAAGATGGGCCCCCCCTCGAGCAGTACTTC. The V call is TRBV29-1, the J call TRBJ2-7; no clear D gene. The V end lost 0 bases, the J end lost 6 bases, and 12 bases lay between the germline ends. The CDR3 extends over 13 amino acids. Looked up from germline, CDR1 is SQVTM and CDR2 is ANQGSEA.

J is TRBJ1-4 and V is TRBV28; 7 nucleotides match TRBD1. CDR3 length equals 15 residues. With V trimmed by 5 bases and J by 7 bases, 10 bases remained unmatched. Germline CDR1 is MDHEN and CDR2 is SYDVKM. The CDR3 DNA is TGTGCCAGCAGTCTCAACACAGGGGCGGGTGAAAAACTGTTTTTT. It yields the protein CASSLNTGAGEKLFF. Full variable domain (rest looked up from reference TRBV28 and TRBJ1-4): DVKVTQSSRYLVKRTGEKVFLECVQDMDHENMFWYRQDPGLGLRLIYFSYDVKMKEKGDIPEGYSVSREKKERFSLILESASTNQTSMYLCASSLNTGAGEKLFFGSGTQLSVL.

In its sample, this clone was seen once. This chain links TRBV3-1 (or the pseudogene TRBV3-2) with TRBJ1-2; D not resolved. Per germline, CDR1 LGHDT and CDR2 YNNKEL (reference sequence). Trimming shortened V by 0 bases and J by 8 bases, and 16 bases separated the two germline ends. The CDR3 is 15 amino acids. The CDR3 nucleotides are TGTGCCAGCAGCCAAGAAGAGAGCGTCACCTTGGGCTACACCTTC. Encoded protein: CASSQEESVTLGYTF.

The J gene is TRBJ2-7, the V gene TRBV4-3; perhaps TRBD1 as D (5 bases). The length of the CDR3 is 14 residues. Germline values: CDR1 LGHNA, CDR2 YSLEER. Trimming cost V 1 base and J 2 bases, with 9 bases left between them. CDR3 sequence (DNA): TGCGCCAGCAGCCAAGCAGGGTCCACCTACGAGCAGTACTTC. Translation: CASSQAGSTYEQYF.

The genes are TRBV19 and TRBJ2-2, with 10 bases lining up with TRBD2. CDR1 is LNHDA and CDR2 is SQIVND in the germline V gene (reference sequence). The V gene end was trimmed by 8 bases and the J gene end by 1 base; junction bases not matched to a gene: 13. The CDR3 sequence is 18 residues long. The CDR3 region has the DNA TGTGCCAGTGCCGGACTAGCGGAACCGACGATGAACACCGGGGAGCTGTTTTTT. Amino acid sequence: CASAGLAEPTMNTGELFF. Complete variable domain (other parts from reference TRBV19 and TRBJ2-2): DGGITQSPKYLFRKEGQNVTLSCEQNLNHDAMYWYRQDPGQGLRLIYYSQIVNDFQKGDIAEGYSVSREKKESFPLTVTSAQKNPTAFYLCASAGLAEPTMNTGELFFGEGSRLTVL.

The V gene is TRBV5-1, the J gene TRBJ2-7; 8 bases are shared with TRBD1. The length of the CDR3 is 16 residues. Germline V gene lookup returns CDR1 SGHRS and CDR2 YFSETQ. With V trimmed by 0 bases and J by 3 bases, 8 bases remained unmatched. This chain's CDR3 is CASSLAGGVGDYEQYF. DNA of the CDR3: TGCGCCAGCAGCTTGGCAGGGGGCGTGGGGGACTACGAGCAGTACTTC.

The chain couples TRBV4-1 to TRBJ1-4; the D is unclear. Between the trimmed V and J ends, which lost 2 bases and 0 bases, there was a span of 10 bases. CDR1 is MGHRA, CDR2 YSYEKL, per germline. This CDR3 region has 16 residues. In nucleotides, the CDR3 is TGCGCCAGCAGCCAACTTCTAGTTGCAACTAATGAAAAACTGTTTTTT. This sequence encodes CASSQLLVATNEKLFF.

This clone was counted only a few times. The chain employs TRBV20-1 and TRBJ2-7, with D uncertain. Trimming pared 8 bases from V and 5 bases from J, leaving 13 bases between. Germline V gene data show CDR1 as DFQATT and CDR2 as SNEGSKA (reference sequence). The CDR3 totals 11 residues. CDR3 sequence reads: CSTRSGHEQYF. The CDR3 coding sequence is TGCAGTACTCGGTCGGGTCACGAGCAGTACTTC.

This clone occurred once. The CDR3 reads CASSSSLNTEAFF. For the CDR3, the DNA is TGTGCCAGCAGTAGCTCTTTGAACACTGAAGCTTTCTTT. This rearrangement joins TRBV25-1 to TRBJ1-1; D gene uncertain. Trimming shortened V by 5 bases and J by 0 bases, and 7 bases separated the two germline ends. Germline lookup yields CDR1 MGHDK and CDR2 SYGVNS. This CDR3 region has 13 residues.

The J gene is TRBJ2-3, the V gene TRBV30; 9 nucleotides line up with TRBD1. Germline-derived CDR1 and CDR2 are GTSNPN and SVGIG (reference sequence). The ends lost 3 bases at V and 2 bases at J; junction bases unmatched: 3. The CDR3 has 14 amino acids. This chain's CDR3 is CAWRGQGYTDTQYF. The CDR3 DNA is TGTGCCTGGAGGGGACAGGGATACACAGATACGCAGTATTTT.

This sequence joins TRBV5-1 and TRBJ2-5; D not certain. The germline CDR1 and CDR2 sequences are SGHRS and YFSETQ. The CDR3 is 14 residues long. Trimming cost V 0 bases and J 4 bases, with 10 bases left between them. CDR3 region: CASSLDPGGETQYF. CDR3 coding DNA: TGCGCCAGCAGCTTGGACCCGGGTGGAGAGACCCAGTACTTC.

The J gene is TRBJ1-1, the V gene TRBV9; D call uncertain. This CDR3 has 14 amino acids. The germline V gene encodes CDR1 SGDLS and CDR2 YYNGEE. Trimming shortened V by 4 bases and J by 4 bases, and 14 bases separated the two germline ends. CDR3 sequence: CASSLDTRGTEAFF. In DNA form, the CDR3 reads TGTGCCAGCAGCCTAGACACCCGGGGCACTGAAGCTTTCTTT.

In DNA form, the CDR3 reads TGCGCCAGCAGCTCACAGGGTTATAATGGCTACACCTTC. Protein product: CASSSQGYNGYTF. The chain links TRBV5-1 to TRBJ1-2; D may be TRBD1 (6 bases). The CDR3 spans 13 residues. Germline-derived CDR1 and CDR2 are SGHRS and YFSETQ. The V gene lost 3 bases and the J gene lost 6 bases, with 12 bases spanning the gap.

V and J are TRBV19 and TRBJ1-2; 8 bases match TRBD1. The ends lost 3 bases at V and 6 bases at J; junction bases unmatched: 6. The length of the CDR3 is 14 residues. Germline CDR1 LNHDA, CDR2 SQIVND (reference sequence). The CDR3 loop reads CASSIGQGTHGYTF. As DNA, the CDR3 is TGTGCCAGTAGTATCGGACAGGGAACCCATGGCTACACCTTC. The full variable domain, with the rest looked up from reference TRBV19 and TRBJ1-2, is DGGITQSPKYLFRKEGQNVTLSCEQNLNHDAMYWYRQDPGQGLRLIYYSQIVNDFQKGDIAEGYSVSREKKESFPLTVTSAQKNPTAFYLCASSIGQGTHGYTFGSGTRLTVV.

The chain links TRBV10-3 to TRBJ2-5, with 7 bases that match TRBD2. Germline V gene lookup returns CDR1 ENHRY and CDR2 SYGVKD. V trimming: 7 bases; J trimming: 2 bases; junction bases outside the gene matches: 4. This CDR3 spans 13 amino acids. DNA of the CDR3: TGTGCCATCACCAGCGGGAAACAAGAGACCCAGTACTTC. This sequence encodes CAITSGKQETQYF.

The rearrangement joins TRBV4-3 to TRBJ1-2; D not resolved. Deletions cut 0 bases from V and 1 base from J, with 6 bases between. The CDR3 runs to 14 residues. Germline lookup yields CDR1 LGHNA and CDR2 YSLEER. The CDR3 reads CASSQDRHNYGYTF. In DNA, the CDR3 is TGCGCCAGCAGCCAAGACAGACATAACTATGGCTACACCTTC.

V gene TRBV7-2 combines with J gene TRBJ2-2, with 7 bases that match TRBD1. Trimming removed 3 bases from V and 7 bases from J; junction bases left unmatched: 5. Germline-derived CDR1 and CDR2 are SGHTA and FQGNSA. This CDR3 is 14 amino acids long. The DNA for the CDR3 is TGTGCCAGCAGCTTGAACAGGGGTCGCGGGGAGCTGTTTTTT. Residues: CASSLNRGRGELFF.